One TCR beta chain is described in this entry. The sample holds a few counts of this clone. Its target antigen remains unknown. Base quality data are lacking; no much larger clone is found one base away. The germline V gene provides CDR1 SGHTA and CDR2 FQGNSA. The CDR3 sequence holds 14 residues, the cysteine and phenylalanine included. CDR3 DNA is the only sequence kept; it has 42 bases, read in frame from the first base. V is pared back by 4 bases and J by 4 bases, with 13 bases lying between the germline termini. TCR CDR3 regions were amplified from genomic DNA by multiplex PCR using the deep immunoSEQ assay. Genomic DNA extracted from each cell subset was distributed evenly over all wells of several immunoSEQ 96-well plates, and each plate served as one replicate. Each replicate PCR for sorted subsets received about 200 ng genomic DNA, equal to tens of thousands of T cell genomes. The purified libraries were quantified using a Qubit 3.0 fluorometer, sized with a Bioanalyzer 2100, and then quantified again using the KAPA Library Quantification kit. A separate single-read 150-cycle Illumina NextSeq 550 flow cell was used to sequence each immunoSEQ 96-well plate. Per the authors' processing: Because the immunoSEQ output included only junctional sequences and no quality scores, the filtering could not be the same as the filtering used for full-length reads. Sequences were annotated with PyIR, a Python wrapper for IgBLAST v1.9, and V/J genes and CDR3 were assigned using IMGT germline references. Reads were filtered out if the reads had weak V/J assignments (E-value above 1e-6), no CDR3, stop codons, out-of-frame junctions, or ambiguous translated residues. V3J clonotypes were defined as sequences sharing the same inferred V gene, J gene, and CDR3 amino acid sequence. Percentage overlap between repertoires was calculated by dividing the number of shared unique clonotypes by the size of the smaller repertoire. Repertoire richness was assessed with RTK rarefaction, the Chao1 estimator, and Recon v2.1 estimates of unobserved clonotypes. Generation probabilities for all TCRbeta clonotypes obtained by the gDNA method from a few donors were computed using OLGA. Imported from immuneACCESS, the table was reduced by TCRdb to in-frame sequences with V and J called. These copies leave out some clones; in studies compared against another copy, an unresolved V gene accounts for under half, and the cause of the remainder is not known. V and J calls and clone size come straight from that table; D and trimming were deduced from the DNA. Across this sample there are 2 million to 2.5 million clones, with approximately 93% seen only once. The ten largest clones add up to approximately 0.36% of the sample.

This record comes from a study of shared clonotypes between healthy human individuals (dated by TCRdb to 2020 to 2022). Background on the whole study: A couple of women and a few men aged 18 to 49 years were included in the cohort. Blood TCR repertoires of five healthy adults were deeply sequenced to estimate repertoire size and the extent of clonotype sharing between individuals. Each donor's leukapheresis produced roughly between roughly 0.85 and 9.5 billion PBMCs. For each donor, CD4 naive and CD4 memory were each run on three plates, CD8 naive on two plates, and CD8 memory on one plate. To increase sequencing depth and limit assay-specific biases, different laboratories used diverse techniques to prepare libraries and sequence TCR repertoires.

The donors were healthy, HIV-negative adults with no recently reported acute infections or vaccinations. All donors were Caucasian adults living in Nashville, Tennessee, USA. Magnetic negative selection was used to enrich CD4+ T cells, after which naive cells were positively selected on CD45RA and the negative fraction became the memory subset. After blood collection by leukapheresis, PBMCs were isolated using Ficoll-Histopaque density gradient centrifugation and then cryopreserved in the vapor phase of liquid nitrogen. Analytical flow cytometry was used to check the purity and quantity of each magnetically sorted T cell population. Genomic DNA was isolated from every sorted fraction and measured by UV absorbance on a Nanodrop 2000c. Beyond this particular receptor, the publication reports: Because the study included only a small number of donors, the genetic and exposure-history diversity represented was limited. Based on pairwise subsampling, the degree of clonotype sharing among donors was expected to be affected by sequencing depth. Naive subsets generally had larger estimated clonotype richness than memory subsets. Incomplete sequencing was indicated by rarefaction of sorted-subset datasets, despite the large sequencing depth. Compared with non-shared clonotypes, the clonotypes found in all four sorted-subset donors had higher generation probabilities. Sampling was limited to blood, and TCR repertoires in tissue likely differ from TCR repertoires in blood. When a handful of donors were compared, the shared fraction of clonotypes was about 5% for naive CD4, roughly 3.4% for naive CD8, 2% to 2.5% for memory CD4, and less than 0.5% for memory CD8.

The source of this sequence is a man between 18 and 35 years old in good health. Some clones in this sample may be carry-over from other donors' samples. Here the chain combines TRBV7-2 and TRBJ1-1, with an unclear D gene assignment. Sequencing used naive CD4+ T cells from PBMCs. According to the study, the label for this sample's cell subset or site signals: CD45RA+ positively selected. The DNA sequence is given as TGTGCCAGCAGCTCTGTTGGGAGGGCCACTGAAGCTTTCTTT. It specifies CASSSVGRATEAFF.